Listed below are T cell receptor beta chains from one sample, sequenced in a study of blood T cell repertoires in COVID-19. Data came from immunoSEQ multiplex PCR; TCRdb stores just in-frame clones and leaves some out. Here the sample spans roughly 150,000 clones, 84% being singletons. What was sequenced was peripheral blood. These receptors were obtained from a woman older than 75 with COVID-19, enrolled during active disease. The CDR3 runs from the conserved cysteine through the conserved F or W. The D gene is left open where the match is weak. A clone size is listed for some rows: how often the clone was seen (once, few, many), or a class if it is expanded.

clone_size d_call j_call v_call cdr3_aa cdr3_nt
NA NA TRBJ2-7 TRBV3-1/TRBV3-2 CASSQFIAYEQYF TGTGCCAGCAGCCAATTTATTGCCTACGAGCAGTACTTC
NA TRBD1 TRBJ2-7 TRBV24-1 CATSDRDRSSYEQYF TGTGCCACCAGTGATCGGGACAGGTCATCCTACGAGCAGTACTTC
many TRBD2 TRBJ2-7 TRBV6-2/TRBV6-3 CASSYWTAGVPEQYF TGTGCCAGCAGTTACTGGACGGCGGGGGTTCCCGAGCAGTACTTC
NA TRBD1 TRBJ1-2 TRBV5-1 CASSLDRGSALDYGYTF TGCGCCAGCAGCCTAGACAGGGGATCAGCTCTAGACTATGGCTACACCTTC
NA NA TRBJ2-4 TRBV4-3 CASSQDVGEVAKNIQYF TGCGCCAGCAGCCAAGATGTGGGGGAGGTGGCCAAAAACATTCAGTACTTC
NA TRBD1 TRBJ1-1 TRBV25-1 CASSGTGGNTEAFF TGTGCCAGCAGTGGGACAGGGGGGAACACTGAAGCTTTCTTT
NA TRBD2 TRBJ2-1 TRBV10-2 CASRLAGAPLSYNEQFF TGCGCCAGCAGACTAGCGGGGGCCCCTCTCTCCTACAATGAGCAGTTCTTC
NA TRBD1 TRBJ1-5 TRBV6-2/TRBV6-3 CASSSGTGGRQPQHF TGTGCCAGCAGCTCCGGGACAGGGGGCAGGCAGCCCCAGCATTTT
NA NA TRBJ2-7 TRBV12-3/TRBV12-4 CASSFGTGTYF NA
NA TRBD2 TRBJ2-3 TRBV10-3 CAIATLGGATDTQYF TGTGCCATCGCGACACTCGGGGGGGCCACAGATACGCAGTATTTT
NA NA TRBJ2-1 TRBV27 CASSPRPGLGYNEQFF TGTGCCAGCAGTCCCCGGCCGGGACTGGGCTACAATGAGCAGTTCTTC
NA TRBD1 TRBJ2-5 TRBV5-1 CASSGGQAETQYF TGCGCCAGCAGCGGGGGACAGGCGGAGACCCAGTACTTC
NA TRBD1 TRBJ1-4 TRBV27 CASSPGQANEKLFF TGTGCCAGCAGCCCAGGACAGGCGAATGAAAAACTGTTTTTT
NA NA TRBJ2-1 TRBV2 CADQLTSNEQFF TGTGCCGACCAATTGACATCCAATGAGCAGTTCTTC
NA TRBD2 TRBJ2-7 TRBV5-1 CASSSVPGLAVYEQYF TGCGCCAGCAGCTCAGTCCCGGGACTAGCGGTGTACGAGCAGTACTTC
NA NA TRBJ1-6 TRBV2 CASSVVGGNSPLHF TGTGCCAGCAGTGTAGTGGGAGGAAATTCACCCCTCCACTTT
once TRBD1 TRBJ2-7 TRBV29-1 CSVKGAIGDREQYF TGCAGCGTCAAGGGGGCGATAGGGGACAGGGAGCAGTACTTC
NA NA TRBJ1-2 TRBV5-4 CASSLRGLYGYTF TGTGCCAGCAGCTTGCGGGGTCTCTATGGCTACACCTTC
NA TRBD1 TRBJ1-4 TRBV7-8 CASSSGGANEKLFF TGTGCCAGCAGCTCAGGGGGAGCTAATGAAAAACTGTTTTTT
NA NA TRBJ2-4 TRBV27 CASSLYPVQGLFPGPKNIQYF TGTGCCAGCAGTTTATATCCCGTTCAGGGGCTGTTTCCTGGTCCCAAAAACATTCAGTACTTC
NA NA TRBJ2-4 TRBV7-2 CASSLRGSGNIQYF TGTGCCAGCAGCTTAAGGGGATCCGGAAACATTCAGTACTTC